These 23 T cell receptor beta chains share one sample of origin, sequenced in a study of OX40 agonist ivuxolimab in advanced cancers. Clones were read by immunoSEQ multiplex PCR, and TCRdb kept only the in-frame ones, dropping some. The table includes 55,000 to 75,000 clones, 70% to 90% detected once. Sequences were derived from CD4+ or CD8+ T cells sorted from blood, sampled in a trial of the OX40 agonist ivuxolimab. The receptors stem from an adult with an advanced solid tumor such as melanoma, head and neck, liver or kidney cancer.

The chain uses TRBV19 and TRBJ1-2; TRBD1 agrees at 7 bases. The germline V gene has CDR1 LNHDA and CDR2 SQIVND (reference sequence). This CDR3 contains 13 residues. V shed 4 bases, J shed 2 bases, and the junction held 1 base outside the gene matches. This chain's CDR3 is CASSKQGNYGYTF. The DNA of the CDR3 is TGTGCCAGTAGTAAACAGGGGAACTATGGCTACACCTTC.

This chain links TRBV6-5 with TRBJ2-7, with 12 nucleotides matching TRBD2. The V gene's germline CDR1 is MNHEY and CDR2 SVGAGI. Germline trimming cut 5 bases from V and 6 bases from J; bases unmatched to any gene: 5. The CDR3 sequence is 14 residues long. In DNA form, the CDR3 reads TGTGCCAGCAGTCGACTAGCGGGAGCGGGCGAGCAGTACTTC. The encoded protein is CASSRLAGAGEQYF.

The chain employs TRBV7-2 and TRBJ2-7, with a weak D call TRBD2 (6 bases). V was pared by 7 bases and J by 10 bases, with 20 bases between. The germline V gene has CDR1 SGHTA and CDR2 FQGNSA. This CDR3 has 13 residues. This chain's CDR3 is CASTSRGTAKQYF. The DNA for the CDR3 is TGTGCCAGCACTTCGCGGGGCACGGCCAAACAGTACTTC.

The V gene is TRBV10-3, the J gene TRBJ2-3, with 12 bases matching TRBD2. V lost 6 bases, J lost 5 bases, and 6 bases stayed unmatched. The CDR3 has 15 amino acids. Germline CDR1 ENHRY, CDR2 SYGVKD. The CDR3 is CAISLAGGPGDTQYF. CDR3 in DNA: TGTGCCATCAGCCTAGCGGGAGGGCCGGGAGATACGCAGTATTTT.

The CDR3 nucleotides are TGTGCCAGTGCAAGGACAGGGGGCTCTGGCTACACCTTC. Its translation: CASARTGGSGYTF. This chain joins TRBV19 and TRBJ1-2, with 11 bases lining up with TRBD1. The germline V gene has CDR1 LNHDA and CDR2 SQIVND (reference sequence). J was trimmed by 7 bases and V by 8 bases; bases with no gene match: 6. The CDR3 loop spans 13 amino acids. Based on the CDR3 plus reference TRBV19 and TRBJ1-2, the full variable domain is DGGITQSPKYLFRKEGQNVTLSCEQNLNHDAMYWYRQDPGQGLRLIYYSQIVNDFQKGDIAEGYSVSREKKESFPLTVTSAQKNPTAFYLCASARTGGSGYTFGSGTRLTVV.

The CDR3 DNA follows: TGTGCCAGCATCGTCCCTGGTGGAAACACCATATATTTT. Translated: CASIVPGGNTIYF. The chain combines TRBV6-1 with TRBJ1-3; no clear D gene. Trimming took off 7 bases at V and 3 bases at J, with 10 bases between the two ends. The CDR3 loop spans 13 amino acids. Germline CDR1 is MNHNS and CDR2 is SASEGT.

The chain carries TRBV10-3 and TRBJ2-6, with D perhaps TRBD1 or TRBD2 (5 bases each). The germline V gene has CDR1 ENHRY and CDR2 SYGVKD. The CDR3 spans 13 residues. Trimming stripped 7 bases from V and 2 bases from J, with 6 bases between. The CDR3 sequence is CAITGPGANVLTF. The CDR3 DNA is TGTGCCATCACGGGGCCTGGGGCCAACGTCCTGACTTTC.

CDR3 DNA sequence: TGTGCCAGCAGCCAGCAACTTACAGGGGGCCTCTCTGGAAACACCATATATTTT. Protein: CASSQQLTGGLSGNTIYF. V usage is TRBV16 and J usage is TRBJ1-3, with 9 bases identical to TRBD1. J lost 0 bases, V lost 3 bases, and 9 bases had no gene match. Germline V lookup: CDR1 KGHSY, CDR2 FQNENV. CDR3 length: 18 residues.

CDR3 nucleotides: TGTGCCAGCAGTGTTCCGGGAGGGGACTACAATGAGCAGTTCTTC. As protein: CASSVPGGDYNEQFF. This chain joins TRBV25-1 and TRBJ2-1; 8 bases align to TRBD2. The CDR3 is 15 amino acids. Germline V gene lookup returns CDR1 MGHDK and CDR2 SYGVNS. Trimming at V came to 4 bases and at J to 3 bases, leaving 5 bases not matched to a gene.

This chain links TRBV27 with TRBJ2-7; D is uncertain. This CDR3 has 16 amino acids. Germline V gives CDR1 MNHEY, CDR2 SMNVEV (reference sequence). Trimming removed 6 bases from V and 3 bases from J, with 21 bases in between. This chain's CDR3 is CASRVPLGNARYEQYF. The CDR3 DNA is TGTGCCAGCAGGGTCCCCCTAGGTAATGCGCGCTACGAGCAGTACTTC.

This chain connects TRBV5-1 to TRBJ2-5, with D possibly TRBD1 on 5 matching bases. V was cut by 0 bases and J by 4 bases, with 7 bases left in between. Germline lookup yields CDR1 SGHRS and CDR2 YFSETQ. CDR3 size: 13 residues. The CDR3 here is CASSLGGGETQYF. The CDR3 DNA reads TGCGCCAGCAGCTTGGGGGGCGGAGAGACCCAGTACTTC. The entire variable domain, with the rest obtained from reference TRBV5-1 and TRBJ2-5, is as follows: KAGVTQTPRYLIKTRGQQVTLSCSPISGHRSVSWYQQTPGQGLQFLFEYFSETQRNKGNFPGRFSGRQFSNSRSEMNVSTLELGDSALYLCASSLGGGETQYFGPGTRLLVL.

The chain links TRBV18 to TRBJ2-4; 8 bases map to TRBD2. The CDR3 runs 15 residues. Trimming removed 0 bases from V and 8 bases from J; junction bases left unmatched: 6. CDR1 is KGHSH and CDR2 is LQKENI in the germline V gene. CDR3 DNA: TGTGCCAGCTCACCACCGGGTCGGGAGGGGGACATTCAGTACTTC. Translated: CASSPPGREGDIQYF.

The chain combines TRBV15 with TRBJ1-5; D remains ambiguous. The germline gives CDR1 LNHNV, CDR2 YYDKDF (reference sequence). This CDR3 spans 15 amino acids. V lost 2 bases, J lost 2 bases, and 10 bases lay in between. In DNA form, the CDR3 reads TGTGCCACCAGCAGAAGGGTATTCGGCAATCAGCCCCAGCATTTT. Amino acid sequence: CATSRRVFGNQPQHF.

This clone was counted a single time. The rearrangement links TRBV14 to TRBJ2-2; D might be TRBD1 (5 bases). Germline-derived CDR1 and CDR2 are SGHDN and FVKESK. The CDR3 is 15 residues long. V dropped 4 bases and J dropped 6 bases, with 15 bases sitting between them. The CDR3 loop reads CASSLLVGVAGELFF. The DNA for the CDR3 is TGTGCCAGCAGCCTCCTCGTAGGGGTCGCCGGGGAGCTGTTTTTT. Looking up the rest from reference TRBV14 and TRBJ2-2 gives the full variable domain: EAGVTQFPSHSVIEKGQTVTLRCDPISGHDNLYWYRRVMGKEIKFLLHFVKESKQDESGMPNNRFLAERTGGTYSTLKVQPAELEDSGVYFCASSLLVGVAGELFFGEGSRLTVL.

V is TRBV28 and J is TRBJ2-2; D unresolved. This CDR3 contains 15 residues. Trimming left V 10 bases short and J 6 bases short, with 21 bases between. Germline-derived CDR1 and CDR2 are MDHEN and SYDVKM. CDR3 bases: TGTGCCACCAATGACCCTACCGCGGCCTCCGGGGAGCTGTTTTTT. Protein: CATNDPTAASGELFF.

The chain links TRBV7-2 to TRBJ1-1; D gene ambiguous. V was pared by 5 bases and J by 1 base, with 14 bases between. Germline V gene data show CDR1 as SGHTA and CDR2 as FQGNSA. CDR3 length: 15 residues. The CDR3 region has the DNA TGTGCCAGCAGCCCCGAGAGGCAACCGAACACTGAAGCTTTCTTT. Translating it yields CASSPERQPNTEAFF.

This sequence joins TRBV2 and TRBJ2-2; maybe TRBD1 (6 bases). CDR1 is SNHLY, CDR2 FYNNEI, per germline. The CDR3 runs 14 residues. Trimming cost V 6 bases and J 1 base, with 9 bases left between them. The CDR3 is CASREQGNTGELFF. CDR3 nucleotides: TGTGCCAGCAGGGAACAGGGGAACACCGGGGAGCTGTTTTTT.

The chain joins TRBV7-9 to TRBJ2-7, with D unresolved. Deletions cut 5 bases from V and 0 bases from J, with 5 bases between. Germline V gene data show CDR1 as SEHNR and CDR2 as FQNEAQ (reference sequence). This CDR3 has 12 amino acids. For the CDR3, the DNA is TGTGCCAGCAGCGCGAGCTCCTACGAGCAGTACTTC. Translating gives CASSASSYEQYF. Complete variable domain (other parts from reference TRBV7-9 and TRBJ2-7): DTGVSQNPRHKITKRGQNVTFRCDPISEHNRLYWYRQTLGQGPEFLTYFQNEAQLEKSRLLSDRFSAERPKGSFSTLEIQRTEQGDSAMYLCASSASSYEQYFGPGTRLTVT.

The genes are TRBV9 and TRBJ2-5, with D perhaps being TRBD1 or TRBD2 (5 bases each). V shed 2 bases and J shed 5 bases, with 16 bases lying between them. CDR3 size: 15 residues. The V gene's germline CDR1 is SGDLS and CDR2 YYNGEE. The CDR3 loop reads CASSVGLGEWETQYF. The CDR3 region has the DNA TGTGCCAGCAGCGTGGGATTGGGGGAGTGGGAGACCCAGTACTTC.

The rearrangement uses TRBV21-1 and TRBJ2-1. TRBV21-1 is a pseudogene segment. This CDR3 spans 15 amino acids. The chain's CDR3 is CASSKVPNPVNEQFF. CDR3 in DNA: TGTGCCAGCAGCAAAGTTCCGAACCCCGTGAATGAGCAGTTCTTC.

V and J are TRBV28 and TRBJ1-1; D is unresolved. This CDR3 contains 13 residues. Germline CDR1 MDHEN, CDR2 SYDVKM. Trimming pared 1 base from V and 6 bases from J, leaving 9 bases between. The DNA of the CDR3 is TGTGCCAGCAGTTTATCGACGATTTCTGAAGCTTTCTTT. Translating it yields CASSLSTISEAFF.

This sequence joins TRBV19 and TRBJ2-7, with 10 bases lining up with TRBD1. CDR3 size: 15 residues. The J segment lost 1 base and the V segment lost 3 bases, leaving 3 bases of the junction unmatched. Germline-derived CDR1 and CDR2 are LNHDA and SQIVND (reference sequence). CDR3 sequence: CASSMGQGNSYEQYF. CDR3 coding DNA: TGTGCCAGTAGTATGGGACAGGGGAATTCCTACGAGCAGTACTTC.

The rearrangement uses TRBV30 and TRBJ2-5; D is uncertain. V lost 0 bases, J lost 2 bases, and 4 bases lay in between. The germline CDR1 and CDR2 sequences are GTSNPN and SVGIG (reference sequence). This CDR3 region has 12 residues. The CDR3 reads CAWSVGQETQYF. DNA for the CDR3: TGTGCCTGGAGTGTGGGACAAGAGACCCAGTACTTC.